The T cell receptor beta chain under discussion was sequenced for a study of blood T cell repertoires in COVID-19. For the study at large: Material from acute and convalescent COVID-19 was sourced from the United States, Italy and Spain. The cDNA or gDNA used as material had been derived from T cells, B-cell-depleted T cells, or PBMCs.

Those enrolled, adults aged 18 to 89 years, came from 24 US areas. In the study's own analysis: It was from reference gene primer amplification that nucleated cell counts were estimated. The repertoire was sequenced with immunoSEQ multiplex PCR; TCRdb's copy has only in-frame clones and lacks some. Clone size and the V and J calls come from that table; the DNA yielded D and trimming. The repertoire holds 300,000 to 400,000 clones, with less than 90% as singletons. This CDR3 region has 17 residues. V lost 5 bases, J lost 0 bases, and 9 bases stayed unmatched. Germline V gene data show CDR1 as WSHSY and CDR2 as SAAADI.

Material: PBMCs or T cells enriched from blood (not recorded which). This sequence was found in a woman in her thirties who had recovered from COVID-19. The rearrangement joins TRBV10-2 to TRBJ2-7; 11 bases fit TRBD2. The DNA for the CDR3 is TGCGCCAGCAGTCCGACTAGCGGGGCCTCCACCTCCTACGAGCAGTACTTC. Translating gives CASSPTSGASTSYEQYF.